This TCR beta chain stems from a study of blood T cells in healthy people across ages. The ends were cut back, 1 base at V and 3 bases at J, with 6 bases in the middle. The germline V gene has CDR1 MNHEY and CDR2 SMNVEV (reference sequence). This CDR3 comprises 13 residues. This clonotype turned up a few times. PCR was performed a second time for 7 to 11 cycles using a sample-barcoded 5' primer and a J-beta primer mix. TCRdb independently ran MiXCR on the 5' RACE reads; one entry per CDR3 protein. The sample carries about 510,000 distinct CDR3 sequences, about 27% recorded once. This same sample was also taken into another study, of T cells of mothers and their children. Per that paper: Each child gave some 3 million TCR beta CDR3 reads (each mother, over 9.5 million). Related pairs of mothers and children showed slightly higher, non-significant overlap versus unrelated pairs.

This sequence joins TRBV27 and TRBJ2-5; D is possibly TRBD2 (5 bases). The source is a boy aged 2 to 9 in good health. The sequencing input was blood. In DNA, the CDR3 is TGTGCCAGCAGTTTATTCGGGGAAGAGACCCAGTACTTC. Encoded protein: CASSLFGEETQYF.